Listed here is a single T cell receptor beta chain. Its ends do not fully match the called genes, so a read error is possible. This sample was taken from a study of OX40 agonist ivuxolimab in advanced cancers. Sequencing used immunoSEQ multiplex PCR; TCRdb keeps in-frame clones, though not all of them. The table lists over 45,000 clones, 88% of them singletons. Germline CDR1 and CDR2: MNHNS and SASEGT. The CDR3 length is 14 residues. The sequences come from CD4+ or CD8+ T cells sorted from blood, collected in a trial of the OX40 agonist ivuxolimab. This receptor was obtained from an adult with an advanced solid tumor such as melanoma, head and neck, liver or kidney cancer. The chain is built from TRBV6-1 and TRBJ2-1; D not certain. The CDR3 DNA is TGTGCCAGCAGGGAAGGAAGCTCCTACAATGAGCAGTTCTTC. This translates into CASREGSSYNEQFF.